The clone carrying this T cell receptor (beta chain) was observed a few times. What it binds is unknown. The data were taken from a study of cytomegalovirus exposure and HLA in healthy donors. Study findings and constraints: A likely sequencing artifact accounted for one observed cluster of highly shared sequence variants.

Primers included in the PCR were 60 Vbeta and 13 Jbeta primers. Profiling relied on immunoSEQ multiplex PCR, and the TCRdb table lists in-frame clones only, not all of them. The table has approximately 160,000 clones, 65% to 80% seen once. The junction had 7 bases not matched to a gene; V was cut back by 4 bases and J by 11 bases. The CDR3 totals 13 residues. Looked up from germline, CDR1 is SQVTM and CDR2 is ANQGSEA. The source material was PBMCs. This sequence originates from a woman in her 50s in good health and CMV-seropositive. The chain carries TRBV29-1 and TRBJ2-3; TRBD1 matches 12 bases. The CDR3 protein is CSVVRGQGAGQYF. CDR3 in DNA: TGCAGCGTTGTGAGGGGACAGGGGGCCGGGCAGTATTTT.